These T cell receptor beta chains were read from a single sample in a study of blood T cell repertoires in COVID-19. Sequencing used immunoSEQ multiplex PCR; TCRdb keeps in-frame clones, though not all of them. Of under 300,000 clones listed, 86% are singletons. Sequenced input: peripheral blood. The receptor source for this set is a man aged 80 or over with acute or convalescent COVID-19. Each CDR3 is given with its conserved first and last residue. Each record gives: CDR3 DNA, CDR3 protein, clone size, V gene, D gene, J gene. D genes are given only for firm matches. Where a row states a size, it is once, few, many or the class of an expanded clone; other rows omit it.

DNA: TGCGCCAGCAGGAAGGGGCTAGGCCCCTACGAGCAGTACTTC
CDR3: CASRKGLGPYEQYF
size: -
V: TRBV5-1
D: -
J: TRBJ2-7

DNA: TGTGCCAGTAATGCGGGACTATTCACCGGGGAGCTGTTTTTT
CDR3: CASNAGLFTGELFF
size: once
V: TRBV19
D: TRBD2
J: TRBJ2-2

DNA: TGTGCCAGCAGTCGCCCCGGGACAACCTACGAGCAGTACTTC
CDR3: CASSRPGTTYEQYF
size: -
V: TRBV6-2/TRBV6-3
D: -
J: TRBJ2-7

DNA: TGCGCCAGCAGCCAACAGGGGGCCGACTCTGGAAACACCATATATTTT
CDR3: CASSQQGADSGNTIYF
size: -
V: TRBV5-1
D: TRBD1
J: TRBJ1-3

DNA: TGCGCCAGCAAGCCGTCCGGGGGGAGCAATCAGCCCCAGCATTTT
CDR3: CASKPSGGSNQPQHF
size: -
V: TRBV5-1
D: -
J: TRBJ1-5

DNA: TGTGCCACCAGTCCGGGACAGGGCGGTCAGCCCCAGCATTTT
CDR3: CATSPGQGGQPQHF
size: -
V: TRBV24-1
D: TRBD1
J: TRBJ1-5

DNA: TGCACCAGCAGCTTCCGGGACAGCTGTGGCTACACCTTC
CDR3: CTSSFRDSCGYTF
size: -
V: TRBV1
D: -
J: TRBJ1-2

DNA: TGTGCCAGCAGCTTGGTCGGGGTGGAGACCCAGTACTTC
CDR3: CASSLVGVETQYF
size: -
V: TRBV5-4
D: -
J: TRBJ2-5

DNA: TGTGCCAGCAGCTTAGGTGGGACAACCTGGAACTATGGCTACACCTTC
CDR3: CASSLGGTTWNYGYTF
size: -
V: TRBV7-8
D: -
J: TRBJ1-2

DNA: TGCGCCAGCAGCTTGGCCCTCCGGGGAGATACGCAGTATTTT
CDR3: CASSLALRGDTQYF
size: -
V: TRBV5-1
D: -
J: TRBJ2-3

DNA: TGTGCCAGCAGCTTAGCCGACGCTAGATACAATGAGCAGTTCTTC
CDR3: CASSLADARYNEQFF
size: -
V: TRBV7-2
D: -
J: TRBJ2-1

DNA: TGTGCCAGCAGCTTAGAGACAGGGGGTAATTCACCCCTCCACTTT
CDR3: CASSLETGGNSPLHF
size: -
V: TRBV7-2
D: TRBD1
J: TRBJ1-6

DNA: TGTGCCACTACTGGAAGGACAGGCTATGGCTACACCTTC
CDR3: CATTGRTGYGYTF
size: -
V: TRBV6-5
D: TRBD1
J: TRBJ1-2

DNA: TGCGCCAGCAGCATTGACGGCGCAGGCCGAAGCACCATATATTTT
CDR3: CASSIDGAGRSTIYF
size: -
V: TRBV5-1
D: -
J: TRBJ1-3

DNA: TGTGCCAGCAGCGATGTAGCAAATCAGCCCCAGCATTTT
CDR3: CASSDVANQPQHF
size: -
V: TRBV7-2
D: -
J: TRBJ1-5

DNA: TGTGCCAGCAGCGGGGGACGGAACTATGGCTACACCTTC
CDR3: CASSGGRNYGYTF
size: -
V: TRBV28
D: -
J: TRBJ1-2

DNA: TGTGCCAGTAGTACGGACTTCCTGGACTACGAGCAGTACTTC
CDR3: CASSTDFLDYEQYF
size: -
V: TRBV19
D: -
J: TRBJ2-7

DNA: TGCGCCAGCAGTCAATCGCCAAATCTGTCTATCTACACCTTC
CDR3: CASSQSPNLSIYTF
size: -
V: TRBV23-1
D: -
J: TRBJ1-2

DNA: TGTGCCAGCAGCGAGGAGTCGGGCACTGAAGCTTTCTTT
CDR3: CASSEESGTEAFF
size: once
V: TRBV2
D: -
J: TRBJ1-1

DNA: TGCGCCAGCTCCGAGGGGGCAACCAAATCACCCCTCCACTTT
CDR3: CASSEGATKSPLHF
size: few
V: TRBV5-1
D: TRBD1
J: TRBJ1-6

DNA: TGTGCCAGCAGTTTTCAGACAGGGGAGGGAAACACCATATATTTT
CDR3: CASSFQTGEGNTIYF
size: -
V: TRBV27
D: TRBD1
J: TRBJ1-3

DNA: TGTGCCAGCAGTGAGACAGGCCTGGGCTCACCCCTCCACTTT
CDR3: CASSETGLGSPLHF
size: -
V: TRBV6-4
D: -
J: TRBJ1-6

DNA: TGCGCCAGCTCTGAGAGGTACCAAGAGACCCAGTACTTC
CDR3: CASSERYQETQYF
size: -
V: TRBV5-1
D: -
J: TRBJ2-5

DNA: TGTGCCAGCAGCCAAATGGGGGGCACTGAAGCTTTCTTT
CDR3: CASSQMGGTEAFF
size: -
V: TRBV3-1/TRBV3-2
D: -
J: TRBJ1-1

DNA: TGCAGCGCCACCCAGGGACAGGGCGGTGGGCCCCAGCATTTT
CDR3: CSATQGQGGGPQHF
size: -
V: TRBV29-1
D: TRBD1
J: TRBJ1-5

DNA: TGCAGCGTTGACGGGGGATCCTACGAGCAGTACTTC
CDR3: CSVDGGSYEQYF
size: -
V: TRBV29-1
D: -
J: TRBJ2-7

DNA: TGTGCCAGCAAGCGGGGCGGGGGACAAGAGACCCAGTACTTC
CDR3: CASKRGGGQETQYF
size: -
V: TRBV28
D: TRBD2
J: TRBJ2-5

DNA: TGTGCCAGCAGCCAAGTGGTCCGGGGTGAAAAACTGTTTTTT
CDR3: CASSQVVRGEKLFF
size: once
V: TRBV3-1/TRBV3-2
D: -
J: TRBJ1-4

DNA: TGTGCCAGCAGTGCGGACAGGGGGATCACCGGGGAGCTGTTTTTT
CDR3: CASSADRGITGELFF
size: -
V: TRBV28
D: TRBD1
J: TRBJ2-2

DNA: TGTGCCAGCAGCTTAGATGGGGGGGGGCACACTGAAGCTTTCTTT
CDR3: CASSLDGGGHTEAFF
size: -
V: TRBV7-9
D: -
J: TRBJ1-1

DNA: TGTGCCAGCAGTACTCAATGGACAGGGGGAGGAAACACCATATATTTT
CDR3: CASSTQWTGGGNTIYF
size: -
V: TRBV28
D: TRBD1
J: TRBJ1-3

DNA: TGTGCCAGCAGCCGGGACAGGGGGGGGTATGGCTACACCTTC
CDR3: CASSRDRGGYGYTF
size: -
V: TRBV7-8
D: TRBD1
J: TRBJ1-2

DNA: TGTGCCAGCAGCCCGGGGGGGACAGCCCTTGGAAACACCATATATTTT
CDR3: CASSPGGTALGNTIYF
size: -
V: TRBV9
D: TRBD1
J: TRBJ1-3

DNA: TGTGCCACCAGCAGAGAAGGGGGATACGAGCAGTACTTC
CDR3: CATSREGGYEQYF
size: -
V: TRBV15
D: -
J: TRBJ2-7

DNA: TGCAGTGAAAGGGGGCTTTGGAGGAACACTGAAGCTTTCTTT
CDR3: CSERGLWRNTEAFF
size: -
V: TRBV29-1
D: TRBD1
J: TRBJ1-1

DNA: TGTGCCAGCAGCTCCCCGGGACTGCACGGGGCAGATACGCAGTATTTT
CDR3: CASSSPGLHGADTQYF
size: -
V: TRBV5-4
D: -
J: TRBJ2-3

DNA: TGCGCCAGCAGCCTAACAGGACTGAACACTGAAGCTTTCTTT
CDR3: CASSLTGLNTEAFF
size: -
V: TRBV5-1
D: -
J: TRBJ1-1

DNA: TGCAGCGTTGACGGGGTGGACGGCTACACCTTC
CDR3: CSVDGVDGYTF
size: -
V: TRBV29-1
D: -
J: TRBJ1-2

DNA: TGTGCCAGCAGTCCCATTAAGGGGACTGAAGCTTTCTTT
CDR3: CASSPIKGTEAFF
size: -
V: TRBV7-6
D: -
J: TRBJ1-1

DNA: TGTGCCAGCAGCCGGACACGGGGGGGGCCACTAGAGCAGTACTTC
CDR3: CASSRTRGGPLEQYF
size: once
V: TRBV3-1/TRBV3-2
D: TRBD2
J: TRBJ2-7

DNA: TGTGCCAGCAGCCAAGATGGGCGCAGGGGGGAGCAGTTCTTC
CDR3: CASSQDGRRGEQFF
size: -
V: TRBV3-1/TRBV3-2
D: TRBD1
J: TRBJ2-1

DNA: TGTGCCAGCAGTTACTACGAGGCCGGGGAGCTGTTTTTT
CDR3: CASSYYEAGELFF
size: -
V: TRBV6-6
D: -
J: TRBJ2-2

DNA: TGTGCCAGCAGTGAAAGGGGATGGGGCGGGAGATTGGGCGAGCAGTACTTC
CDR3: CASSERGWGGRLGEQYF
size: few
V: TRBV6-1
D: TRBD2
J: TRBJ2-7

DNA: TGTGCCAGCAGCTCTCAGACAGGAATGAACACTGAAGCTTTCTTT
CDR3: CASSSQTGMNTEAFF
size: -
V: TRBV4-2
D: -
J: TRBJ1-1